This TCR beta chain was captured in a study of blood T cell repertoires in COVID-19. Germline CDR1 and CDR2: SGHTA and FQGTGA. The CDR3 runs to 16 residues. V lost 3 bases to trimming and J lost 0 bases; unmatched junction nucleotides: 4. The table came from immunoSEQ multiplex PCR; TCRdb's copy has only in-frame clones and leaves some out. The sample contains about 190,000 clones, around 76% of which appear only once. The sample comprised peripheral blood. The clonotype comes from a woman between 55 and 75 years old with COVID-19, enrolled during active disease. This chain connects TRBV7-3 to TRBJ2-1; 8 bases fit TRBD2. The CDR3 bases are TGTGCCAGCAGCTTCAGGAGCGGGAGCTCCTACAATGAGCAGTTCTTC. Translated: CASSFRSGSSYNEQFF.